These 6 T cell receptor beta chains came from one sample sequenced in a study of blood T cell repertoires in COVID-19. Sequenced by immunoSEQ multiplex PCR; TCRdb stores in-frame clones only, minus some. The sample records roughly 350,000 clones, roughly 89% being singletons. The sample consisted of peripheral blood. These receptors came from a woman aged 18-35 years who had recovered from COVID-19.

This sequence joins TRBV5-5 and TRBJ2-7, with no clear D. The V gene lost 2 bases and the J gene lost 5 bases, with 11 bases spanning the gap. The CDR3 is 13 residues long. Germline V gene data show CDR1 as SGHKS and CDR2 as YYEKEE (reference sequence). DNA of the CDR3: TGTGCCAGCAGCTTTGTACCCGCGGACGAGCAGTACGTC. Its translation is CASSFVPADEQYV.

The chain couples TRBV2 to TRBJ2-1, with 9 positions matching TRBD2. This CDR3 spans 17 amino acids. Trimming cost V 2 bases and J 2 bases; bases outside gene matches: 7. The germline V gene has CDR1 SNHLY and CDR2 FYNNEI. CDR3 region: CASSENLGLATYNEQFF. CDR3 nucleotide sequence: TGTGCCAGCAGTGAAAATCTAGGACTAGCGACCTACAATGAGCAGTTCTTC.

The chain joins TRBV5-1 to TRBJ2-1, with TRBD2 matching over 14 bases. This CDR3 region has 18 residues. CDR1 is SGHRS, CDR2 YFSETQ, per germline. Losses at the gene ends were 6 bases for V and 9 bases for J; bases not matched to a gene: 17. The CDR3 protein is CASKTGLAGVSPLGEQFF. The DNA for the CDR3 is TGCGCCAGCAAAACGGGACTAGCGGGAGTGTCCCCGCTGGGTGAGCAGTTCTTC.

The chain couples TRBV11-2 to TRBJ2-1, with TRBD2 matching 9 bases. Germline V gene lookup returns CDR1 SGHAT and CDR2 FQNNGV. This CDR3 comprises 18 residues. Trimming took 4 bases from V and 4 from J; bases not matched to a gene: 14. CDR3 residues: CASSSRSPGLAFYNEQFF. CDR3 coding DNA: TGTGCCAGCAGCTCCCGCTCCCCGGGACTAGCATTTTACAATGAGCAGTTCTTC.

The chain carries TRBV5-5 and TRBJ2-7; tentative D call: TRBD2 (5 bases). Germline V gene data show CDR1 as SGHKS and CDR2 as YYEKEE (reference sequence). V was clipped by 1 base and J by 3 bases, with 11 bases between them. The CDR3 has 14 residues. This CDR3 reads CASSLSAGYYEQYV. CDR3 nucleotides: TGTGCCAGCAGCTTGTCCGCGGGCTACTACGAGCAGTACGTC.

This clone came up once. The rearrangement uses TRBV7-2 and TRBJ1-6, with D possibly matching TRBD1 (6 bases). Looked up from germline, CDR1 is SGHTA and CDR2 is FQGNSA. There are 14 residues in the CDR3. Trimming took off 6 bases at V and 6 bases at J, with 12 bases between the two ends. The CDR3 reads CASRPGHLNSPLHF. The DNA for the CDR3 is TGTGCCAGCAGACCGGGACACCTTAATTCACCCCTCCACTTT.